This T cell receptor (beta chain) was observed in a study of CD8 T cells in ankylosing spondylitis. Study observations and caveats: The disease-linked clones had a CD8+ phenotype and low blood frequencies. A TCR beta motif made of 7 to 9 highly homologous variants seemed typical of ankylosing spondylitis blood.

MiXCR was run by TCRdb on the 5' RACE reads, yielding one entry per CDR3 protein. The top ten hold under 1.2% of the sample, which has under 450,000 distinct CDR3 sequences, 17% seen once. This clonotype came up a few times. Its specificity is not known. The ends were cut back, 8 bases at V and 5 bases at J, with 15 bases in the middle. The CDR3 is 13 amino acids. Germline CDR1 reads MDHEN; CDR2 reads SYDVKM. The sequence came from a male donor with ankylosing spondylitis. Specimen: blood, either unsorted or a sorted T cell fraction (not recorded which). The rearrangement uses TRBV28 and TRBJ2-5; D possibly corresponds to TRBD2 (6 bases). The DNA for the CDR3 is TGTGCCAGCCGGAGGGATCGGGGGGAGACCCAGTACTTC. Amino acid sequence: CASRRDRGETQYF. Full variable domain (rest looked up from reference TRBV28 and TRBJ2-5): DVKVTQSSRYLVKRTGEKVFLECVQDMDHENMFWYRQDPGLGLRLIYFSYDVKMKEKGDIPEGYSVSREKKERFSLILESASTNQTSMYLCASRRDRGETQYFGPGTRLLVL.